The 24 T cell receptor beta chains in this list originate from one sample, sequenced in a study of neurological immune-mediated disorders. Each CDR3 protein gets one entry after TCRdb re-called the 5' RACE reads with MiXCR. Of about 74,000 distinct CDR3 sequences listed, approximately 5.2% are singletons. Material: PBMCs. The origin of the receptors is a man younger than 35 with multiple sclerosis.

This clonotype has a count of ten or more. This sequence joins TRBV6-5 and TRBJ2-1, with 8 bases fitting TRBD2. Germline V gene lookup returns CDR1 MNHEY and CDR2 SVGAGI. With V trimmed by 5 bases and J by 1 base, 4 bases remained unmatched. This CDR3 spans 15 amino acids. CDR3 DNA: TGTGCCAGCAGTAGGGCGGGAGGATCCTACAATGAGCAGTTCTTC. Protein product: CASSRAGGSYNEQFF.

In its sample, this clonotype was seen many times. V usage is TRBV6-2 or TRBV6-3 and J usage is TRBJ2-1; D might be TRBD2 (6 bases). Trimming took off 2 bases at V and 1 base at J, with 9 bases between the two ends. CDR3 length equals 15 residues. CDR1 and CDR2 from the germline V gene are MNHEY and SVGEGT. The CDR3 here is CASSYTGVSYNEQFF. Written as DNA, the CDR3 is TGTGCCAGCAGTTACACGGGGGTTTCCTACAATGAGCAGTTCTTC.

In its sample, this clonotype was seen many times. DNA for the CDR3: TGTGCCGGAAGGGGCCTAAACACCGGGGAGCTGTTTTTT. Protein: CAGRGLNTGELFF. This chain uses TRBV7-9 with TRBJ2-2; weak D call: TRBD1 (5 bases). Deletions cut 11 bases from V and 2 bases from J, with 12 bases between. This CDR3 contains 13 residues. Germline V gene sequence: CDR1 SEHNR, CDR2 FQNEAQ (reference sequence).

Ten or more counts support this clonotype. An end of the junction differs from the germline gene, which may be a read error. V usage is TRBV5-6 and J usage is TRBJ1-5; a possible D gene is TRBD1 (6 bases). The CDR3 runs to 13 residues. Germline CDR1 reads SGHDT; CDR2 reads YYEEEE. The CDR3 loop reads CASSPGGGQPQNF. In nucleotides, the CDR3 is TGTGCCAGCAGCCCGGGGGGCGGTCAGCCCCAGAATTTT. Looking up the rest from reference TRBV5-6 and TRBJ1-5 gives the full variable domain: DAGVTQSPTHLIKTRGQQVTLRCSPKSGHDTVSWYQQALGQGPQFIFQYYEEEERQRGNFPDRFSGHQFPNYSSELNVNALLLGDSALYLCASSPGGGQPQNFGDGTRLSIL.

This clonotype is judged medium-sized (0.01 to 0.1%). The CDR3 bases are TGCGCCAGCAGCCGGCGGGACTCCGACACAGATACGCAGTATTTT. Translation gives CASSRRDSDTDTQYF. The chain joins TRBV5-1 to TRBJ2-3; maybe TRBD2 (6 bases). V was shortened by 4 bases and J by 2 bases, with 14 bases between the two germline ends. The CDR3 runs to 15 residues. The germline V gene encodes CDR1 SGHRS and CDR2 YFSETQ.

There are many counts of this clonotype. The chain links TRBV15 to TRBJ2-7, with D possibly being TRBD2 (5 bases). Trimming shortened V by 4 bases and J by 0 bases, and 13 bases separated the two germline ends. CDR1 is LNHNV, CDR2 YYDKDF, per germline (reference sequence). This CDR3 comprises 15 residues. The CDR3 coding sequence is TGTGCCACCAGCACCACTAGTGCTCGCTCCTACGAGCAGTACTTC. Encoded protein: CATSTTSARSYEQYF.

The chain recombines TRBV5-1 with TRBJ2-2; TRBD1 agrees at 11 bases. CDR1 and CDR2 (germline): SGHRS, YFSETQ. The CDR3 contains 18 residues. V dropped 1 base and J dropped 4; count of bases not matched to a gene: 9. CDR3 sequence reads: CASSLSLDRGRGTGELFF. As DNA, the CDR3 is TGCGCCAGCAGCTTGTCCCTGGACAGGGGGCGCGGCACCGGGGAGCTGTTTTTT.

The genes are TRBV12-3 or TRBV12-4 and TRBJ2-2; D unresolved. V lost 7 bases and J 6 bases, leaving 18 bases between the germline ends. The CDR3 sequence is 15 residues long. The CDR3: CASNPSVRVAGELFF. The CDR3 DNA reads TGTGCCAGCAACCCTTCAGTAAGGGTAGCCGGGGAGCTGTTTTTT.

This clonotype occurred a few times. V is TRBV29-1 and J is TRBJ1-2; TRBD1 agrees at 8 bases. After removal of 6 bases from V and 6 bases from J, the junction contained 12 bases not matched to a gene. Germline lookup yields CDR1 SQVTM and CDR2 ANQGSEA. The CDR3 covers 14 residues. The CDR3 DNA reads TGCAGCGTGGTAACAGGGGGTACGGAGGATGGCTACACCTTC. It is translated as CSVVTGGTEDGYTF.

In its sample, this clonotype was seen many times. This chain joins TRBV3-1 and TRBJ2-1, with 11 bases that match TRBD2. Germline V gene data show CDR1 as LGHDT and CDR2 as YNNKEL (reference sequence). The CDR3 consists of 18 residues. V lost 1 base, J lost 0 bases, and 5 bases stayed unmatched. The CDR3 bases are TGTGCCAGCAGCCAAGCCGGGACTAGCGGTCGCTCCTACAATGAGCAGTTCTTC. It specifies CASSQAGTSGRSYNEQFF.

In its sample, this clonotype was seen once. The chain joins TRBV11-3 to TRBJ1-1; D is uncertain. The V end was cut by 5 bases, the J end by 1 base, with 8 bases between. CDR3 length equals 13 residues. Germline CDR1 reads SGHNT; CDR2 reads YENEEA. The CDR3 DNA follows: TGTGCCAGCAGCACCCAGAGGAACACTGAAGCTTTCTTT. Translating it yields CASSTQRNTEAFF.

The CDR3 is CASSLGEGVEAFF. As DNA, the CDR3 is TGCGCCAGCAGCTTGGGTGAAGGGGTTGAAGCTTTCTTT. The chain links TRBV5-1 to TRBJ1-1; possible D gene TRBD1, 5 bases. Germline V CDR1 and CDR2: SGHRS, YFSETQ. Trimming shortened V by 0 bases and J by 7 bases, and 10 bases separated the two germline ends. This CDR3 is built from 13 residues.

This clonotype was observed many times. The chain employs TRBV28 and TRBJ1-2; D remains ambiguous. The CDR3 is 12 amino acids. Germline V lookup: CDR1 MDHEN, CDR2 SYDVKM. Trimming pared 4 bases from V and 8 bases from J, leaving 11 bases between. This CDR3 reads CASSSLTEGYTF. In DNA form, the CDR3 reads TGTGCCAGCAGTTCACTGACGGAGGGCTACACCTTC.

This clonotype was detected ten times or more. The chain uses TRBV12-3 or TRBV12-4 and TRBJ2-7; 9 bases agree with TRBD1. The CDR3 loop spans 12 amino acids. V was clipped by 4 bases and J by 9 bases; unmatched bases: 4. CDR3 protein: CASSSWGQGQYF. The CDR3 DNA sequence: TGTGCCAGCAGTTCTTGGGGACAGGGGCAGTACTTC.

This clonotype was seen many times. CDR3 amino acids: CASDDGNTEAFF. The CDR3 DNA reads TGTGCCAGCGATGATGGCAACACTGAAGCTTTCTTT. The chain links TRBV2 to TRBJ1-1; D unresolved. V was pared by 8 bases and J by 2 bases, with 9 bases between. The germline gives CDR1 SNHLY, CDR2 FYNNEI. The CDR3 contains 12 residues.

This clonotype was observed many times. The gene calls are TRBV27 and TRBJ1-1; 7 bases fit TRBD1. The ends lost 5 bases at V and 7 bases at J; junction bases unmatched: 13. The CDR3 runs to 15 residues. Germline CDR1 reads MNHEY; CDR2 reads SMNVEV (reference sequence). DNA for the CDR3: TGTGCCAGCAGTCCTAAGGGGGCCGGAGCGGGTGAAGCTTTCTTT. Its translation is CASSPKGAGAGEAFF.

The chain is built from TRBV7-2 and TRBJ1-5; D uncertain. The CDR3 consists of 14 residues. V was shortened by 5 bases and J by 6 bases, with 14 bases between the two germline ends. Germline V gene sequence: CDR1 SGHTA, CDR2 FQGNSA. The CDR3 spells CASSQARDGQPQHF. CDR3 bases: TGTGCCAGCAGCCAAGCCCGTGACGGTCAGCCCCAGCATTTT.

This clonotype was detected ten times or more. The chain carries TRBV5-1 and TRBJ2-3; D gene unclear. The V gene lost 2 bases and the J gene lost 0 bases, with 10 bases spanning the gap. This CDR3 is 15 amino acids long. Per germline, CDR1 SGHRS and CDR2 YFSETQ. CDR3 protein: CASSFDGTSTDTQYF. The CDR3 DNA sequence: TGCGCCAGCAGCTTTGATGGAACTAGCACAGATACGCAGTATTTT.

The rearrangement links TRBV4-3 to TRBJ2-3; D is undetermined. Germline V CDR1 and CDR2: LGHNA, YSLEER. This CDR3 is 15 amino acids long. Trimming cost V 0 bases and J 3 bases, with 10 bases left between them. CDR3: CASSQDLWSTDTQYF. The CDR3 region has the DNA TGCGCCAGCAGCCAAGATCTGTGGAGTACAGATACGCAGTATTTT.

This clonotype was observed many times. The chain combines TRBV5-1 with TRBJ2-2; D is ambiguous. V dropped 4 bases and J dropped 4 bases, with 8 bases sitting between them. The CDR3 is made up of 13 amino acids. CDR1 is SGHRS, CDR2 YFSETQ, per germline. CDR3 loop: CASSKESTGELFF. The CDR3 nucleotides are TGCGCCAGCAGCAAGGAGTCCACCGGGGAGCTGTTTTTT.

This clonotype occurred many times. V is TRBV2 and J is TRBJ2-3; 10 bases agree with TRBD1. CDR1 is SNHLY, CDR2 FYNNEI, per germline. The CDR3 has 15 residues. With V trimmed by 3 bases and J by 5 bases, 5 bases remained unmatched. CDR3 nucleotides: TGTGCCAGCAGTGATAGACAGGGGGCGGGAGATACGCAGTATTTT. This encodes CASSDRQGAGDTQYF. Complete variable domain (other parts from reference TRBV2 and TRBJ2-3): EPEVTQTPSHQVTQMGQEVILRCVPISNHLYFYWYRQILGQKVEFLVSFYNNEISEKSEIFDDQFSVERPDGSNFTLKIRSTKLEDSAMYFCASSDRQGAGDTQYFGPGTRLTVL.

The table lists this clonotype with a few counts. A read error may be the cause here, since a much bigger clone is one base away. CDR3 sequence reads: CSARAGTGDKLFF. As DNA, the CDR3 is TGCAGTGCTAGGGCCGGGACAGGGGACAAACTGTTTTTT. The chain combines TRBV20-1 with TRBJ1-4; 10 nucleotides align to TRBD1. Germline trimming cut 3 bases from V and 11 bases from J; bases unmatched to any gene: 6. The CDR3 is 13 residues long. Germline V lookup: CDR1 DFQATT, CDR2 SNEGSKA (reference sequence).

In its sample, this clonotype was seen a few times. Relative to the germline gene, one junction end is altered; a read error may explain this. The gene calls are TRBV7-8 and TRBJ1-5; D unclear. Germline CDR1 SGHVS, CDR2 FQNEAQ. The CDR3 length is 15 residues. CDR3: CASSLAAMGNQPQNF. The CDR3 nucleotides are TGTGCCAGCAGCTTAGCAGCCATGGGCAATCAGCCCCAGAATTTT.

This clonotype was observed at least ten times. The rearrangement joins TRBV20-1 to TRBJ1-2; 12 positions match TRBD1. The length of the CDR3 is 11 residues. The V gene's germline CDR1 is DFQATT and CDR2 SNEGSKA (reference sequence). The V and J ends lost 5 bases and 13 bases, in that order; junction bases with no gene match: 5. The CDR3 loop is CSAQGQGARTF. The CDR3 DNA is TGCAGTGCTCAGGGACAGGGGGCGCGCACCTTC.